This record concerns one TCR beta chain sequence. Sequencing used immunoSEQ multiplex PCR; TCRdb keeps in-frame clones, though not all of them. Of about 36,000 clones listed, 90% to 95% are singletons. This sample stems from a study of T cell changes during pregnancy in multiple sclerosis. V was trimmed by 4 bases and J by 2 bases, leaving 8 bases between them. The CDR3 totals 12 residues. Germline V gene lookup returns CDR1 GTSNPN and CDR2 SVGIG (reference sequence). This clonotype was obtained from a female donor in good health, enrolled as a control in a pregnancy study. Source: CD4+ T cells from peripheral blood mononuclear cells, taken in the third trimester of pregnancy. V gene TRBV30 combines with J gene TRBJ1-1, with D tentatively TRBD1 (5 bases). CDR3 protein: CAWTDKNTEAFF. CDR3 DNA: TGTGCCTGGACGGACAAAAACACTGAAGCTTTCTTT.